One and the same sample provided the 22 T cell receptor beta chains below, sequenced in a study of control samples from healthy donors and cancer patients. Some clones are missing from TCRdb's copy, which holds only in-frame ones; the method was immunoSEQ multiplex PCR. The repertoire holds under 40,000 clones, with about four fifths as singletons. Sequenced input: PBMCs. These receptors all come from a woman aged 55-69 years with lung cancer.

The chain is built from TRBV30 and TRBJ1-5; possible D gene TRBD1, 6 bases. CDR3 length: 15 residues. The V end was cut by 1 base, the J end by 0 bases, with 10 bases between. Germline-derived CDR1 and CDR2 are GTSNPN and SVGIG (reference sequence). This CDR3 reads CAWSAGTLSNQPQHF. Written as DNA, the CDR3 is TGTGCCTGGAGTGCCGGGACACTTAGCAATCAGCCCCAGCATTTT.

This rearrangement joins TRBV11-3 to TRBJ2-7; D unresolved. The CDR3 extends over 16 amino acids. Looked up from germline, CDR1 is SGHNT and CDR2 is YENEEA. Trimming removed 0 bases from V and 1 base from J, with 13 bases in between. The CDR3 reads CASSLEGGPGSYEQYF. CDR3 sequence (DNA): TGTGCCAGCAGCTTAGAGGGCGGTCCCGGGTCCTACGAGCAGTACTTC. Complete variable domain (other parts from reference TRBV11-3 and TRBJ2-7): EAGVVQSPRYKIIEKKQPVAFWCNPISGHNTLYWYLQNLGQGPELLIRYENEEAVDDSQLPKDRFSAERLKGVDSTLKIQPAELGDSAVYLCASSLEGGPGSYEQYFGPGTRLTVT.

This clone was observed a handful of times. The gene calls are TRBV18 and TRBJ2-1; unclear D gene. The CDR3 spans 13 residues. Germline V gene data show CDR1 as KGHSH and CDR2 as LQKENI. Trimming removed 8 bases from V and 3 bases from J, with 11 bases in between. In DNA form, the CDR3 reads TGTGCCAGCAGAGGACCTAACTACAATGAGCAGTTCTTC. Protein: CASRGPNYNEQFF.

This clone was counted once. V gene TRBV24-1 combines with J gene TRBJ2-3, with TRBD1 identical over 9 bases. Trimming took 11 bases from V and 7 from J; bases not matched to a gene: 3. There are 11 residues in the CDR3. CDR1 is KGHDR, CDR2 SFDVKD, per germline. CDR3 residues: CAIGQGYTQYF. CDR3 nucleotide sequence: TGTGCCATCGGACAGGGGTATACGCAGTATTTT.

The V call is TRBV6-5, the J call TRBJ1-5; tentatively, D is TRBD1 (5 bases). V dropped 0 bases and J dropped 5 bases, with 14 bases sitting between them. The length of the CDR3 is 16 residues. Germline values: CDR1 MNHEY, CDR2 SVGAGI. The CDR3 DNA is TGTGCCAGCAGTTACTCGAGCAGGGCGGGGGATCAGCCCCAGCATTTT. The encoded protein is CASSYSSRAGDQPQHF.

The chain couples TRBV2 to TRBJ1-1; D remains ambiguous. Between the trimmed V and J ends, which lost 8 bases and 1 base, there was a span of 11 bases. This CDR3 has 13 residues. Per the germline V gene, CDR1 is SNHLY and CDR2 is FYNNEI. Here the CDR3 DNA reads TGTGCCAGCTCCCTCGGAGAGAACACTGAAGCTTTCTTT. Residues: CASSLGENTEAFF.

V is TRBV7-3 and J is TRBJ2-5, with D maybe TRBD2 (5 bases). CDR1 and CDR2 (germline): SGHTA, FQGTGA. The CDR3 has 14 residues. V was clipped by 4 bases and J by 0 bases, with 9 bases between them. The DNA of the CDR3 is TGTGCCAGCAGCTCGAGCGGCAACCAAGAGACCCAGTACTTC. Amino acids: CASSSSGNQETQYF.

This rearrangement joins TRBV7-2 to TRBJ2-2; D gene uncertain. The CDR3 loop spans 14 amino acids. CDR1 and CDR2 (germline): SGHTA, FQGNSA. Trimming stripped 4 bases from V and 1 base from J, with 7 bases between. Here the CDR3 reads CASSSALNTGELFF. The CDR3 DNA sequence: TGTGCCAGCAGCTCAGCATTGAACACCGGGGAGCTGTTTTTT.

This sequence joins TRBV7-9 and TRBJ1-1; weak D call: TRBD1 (5 bases). The CDR3 is 14 residues long. Trimming pared 2 bases from V and 5 bases from J, leaving 12 bases between. Germline loops: CDR1 SEHNR, CDR2 FQNEAQ (reference sequence). The CDR3, as DNA: TGTGCCAGCAGCTTAAAGGACACGGTTACTGAAGCTTTCTTT. This codes for CASSLKDTVTEAFF. Full variable domain (remainder filled in from reference TRBV7-9 and TRBJ1-1): DTGVSQNPRHKITKRGQNVTFRCDPISEHNRLYWYRQTLGQGPEFLTYFQNEAQLEKSRLLSDRFSAERPKGSFSTLEIQRTEQGDSAMYLCASSLKDTVTEAFFGQGTRLTVV.

This clone ranks as medium-sized. The chain carries TRBV5-1 and TRBJ2-7; TRBD2 is a possible D gene (6 bases). Germline V gene lookup returns CDR1 SGHRS and CDR2 YFSETQ. This CDR3 has 12 amino acids. V lost 3 bases to trimming and J lost 5 bases, with 9 bases between them. The chain's CDR3 is CASSWRDHEQYF. CDR3 coding DNA: TGCGCCAGCAGCTGGAGGGATCACGAGCAGTACTTC.

This clone was seen a few times. The genes are TRBV7-9 and TRBJ1-1; D gene unclear. With 3 bases removed from V and 2 bases from J, the gap between germline ends came to 7 bases. The CDR3 is 13 amino acids. The germline V gene has CDR1 SEHNR and CDR2 FQNEAQ (reference sequence). CDR3 region: CASSFYPNTEAFF. The DNA of the CDR3 is TGTGCCAGCAGCTTTTACCCTAACACTGAAGCTTTCTTT.

This clone occurred once. The rearrangement links TRBV2 to TRBJ1-6; 10 bases are shared with TRBD1. With V trimmed by 5 bases and J by 10 bases, 14 bases remained unmatched. Germline values: CDR1 SNHLY, CDR2 FYNNEI. This CDR3 contains 17 residues. As DNA, the CDR3 is TGTGCCAGCAGTCGTCCCGGGACAGGGGCAAATTCGTCACCCCTCCACTTT. Translation: CASSRPGTGANSSPLHF.

CDR3 DNA: TGTGCCAGCAGCTTATCGACTAGCACAGATACGCAGTATTTT. Translation gives CASSLSTSTDTQYF. This rearrangement joins TRBV5-4 to TRBJ2-3; D not resolved. Germline V gives CDR1 SGHNT, CDR2 YYREEE (reference sequence). CDR3 length: 14 residues. V lost 2 bases and J 0 bases, leaving 7 bases between the germline ends.

This chain uses TRBV12-3 or TRBV12-4 with TRBJ1-3; D gene ambiguous. The CDR3 consists of 11 residues. Trimming cost V 2 bases and J 8 bases, with 4 bases left between them. CDR3 protein: CASSLWDTIYF. CDR3 in DNA: TGTGCCAGCAGTTTATGGGACACCATATATTTT.

This chain uses TRBV28 with TRBJ2-7; D may match TRBD1 or TRBD2 (6 bases each). Germline assignment: CDR1 MDHEN and CDR2 SYDVKM. V was pared by 5 bases and J by 0 bases, with 14 bases between. The CDR3 covers 15 residues. Written as DNA, the CDR3 is TGTGCCAGCAGTCCCCCCGGGGGCCTCTCCTACGAGCAGTACTTC. It translates to CASSPPGGLSYEQYF.

The chain is built from TRBV12-3 or TRBV12-4 and TRBJ1-2, with D possibly TRBD1 on 6 matching bases. The V gene lost 4 bases and the J gene lost 6 bases, with 9 bases spanning the gap. The CDR3 has 12 amino acids. The CDR3 DNA reads as TGTGCCAGCAGTTATTACAGGGATGGCTACACCTTC. This encodes CASSYYRDGYTF.

This chain joins TRBV7-3 and TRBJ1-1; no clear D. CDR1 and CDR2 from the germline V gene are SGHTA and FQGTGA. The V gene lost 2 bases and the J gene lost 2 bases, with 6 bases spanning the gap. CDR3 length: 13 residues. The DNA of the CDR3 is TGTGCCAGCAGCTTATCTAGCAACACTGAAGCTTTCTTT. It is translated as CASSLSSNTEAFF.

Here the CDR3 DNA reads TGTGCCAGCAGTTACTACAGGATGCATGGCTACACCTTC. Translation gives CASSYYRMHGYTF. This chain joins TRBV6-2 or TRBV6-3 and TRBJ1-2, with D possibly being TRBD1 (5 bases). The V gene lost 1 base and the J gene lost 6 bases, with 9 bases spanning the gap. Germline CDR1 MNHEY, CDR2 SVGEGT. The CDR3 has 13 residues.

The chain uses TRBV5-6 and TRBJ2-3; 14 nucleotides agree with TRBD2. With 4 bases clipped from V and 4 bases from J, the junction kept 2 bases outside the gene matches. Germline V gene lookup returns CDR1 SGHDT and CDR2 YYEEEE. The CDR3 extends over 15 amino acids. The CDR3 here is CASSGTSGSPDTQYF. The CDR3 DNA reads as TGTGCCAGCAGCGGGACTAGCGGGAGCCCAGATACGCAGTATTTT.

This chain joins TRBV27 and TRBJ1-5; 7 positions agree with TRBD1. Trimming at V came to 2 bases and at J to 4 bases, leaving 8 bases not matched to a gene. In germline, CDR1 is MNHEY, CDR2 SMNVEV (reference sequence). This CDR3 has 16 residues. The CDR3 loop is CASSLGAGGGNQPQHF. The DNA of the CDR3 is TGTGCCAGCAGTTTAGGGGCAGGGGGTGGGAATCAGCCCCAGCATTTT.

This sequence joins TRBV5-1 and TRBJ1-1; D not certain. Trimming removed 0 bases from V and 0 bases from J, with 6 bases in between. This CDR3 comprises 14 residues. CDR1 is SGHRS, CDR2 YFSETQ, per germline. The CDR3 bases are TGCGCCAGCAGCTTGGGGCCCATGAACACTGAAGCTTTCTTT. The encoded protein is CASSLGPMNTEAFF. The variable domain in full, with the rest retrieved from reference TRBV5-1 and TRBJ1-1, is KAGVTQTPRYLIKTRGQQVTLSCSPISGHRSVSWYQQTPGQGLQFLFEYFSETQRNKGNFPGRFSGRQFSNSRSEMNVSTLELGDSALYLCASSLGPMNTEAFFGQGTRLTVV.

The CDR3 sequence is CASSSARDTEAFF. The CDR3 region has the DNA TGTGCCAGCAGTTCGGCCAGGGACACTGAAGCTTTCTTT. This chain uses TRBV12-3 or TRBV12-4 with TRBJ1-1; D possibly corresponds to TRBD1 (5 bases). This CDR3 spans 13 amino acids. V gave up 4 bases and J gave up 3 bases, with 9 bases separating them.